The sequence of this T cell receptor (beta chain) was determined in a study of post-analysis software for immune sequencing data. A few counts support this clonotype. The antigen is unknown. Carried by the TCR beta cDNA libraries were unique molecular identifiers. From the PCR reads, TCRdb called clonotypes with MiXCR, one entry per CDR3 protein. The sample includes hundreds of thousands of distinct CDR3 sequences, roughly 27% of them seen just once. V was shortened by 0 bases and J by 5 bases, with 13 bases between the two germline ends. This CDR3 is 15 amino acids long. From germline, CDR1 is PRHDT and CDR2 FYEKMQ (reference sequence). Study-wide findings and caveats: Roughly five TRBV segments appeared more often in patients than in controls, and TRBV5-6, TRBV5-1 and TRBV20-1 were among these. Versus controls, multiple sclerosis patients showed significantly lower diversity (normalized Chao1).

The sample was blood. J is TRBJ2-5 and V is TRBV13; D is unresolved. This clonotype was sampled from a girl between 5 and 17 years old with multiple sclerosis. This CDR3 reads CASSLGFRALETQYF. CDR3 nucleotides: TGTGCCAGCAGCTTAGGGTTTCGGGCCCTGGAGACCCAGTACTTC.